This is a list of T cell receptor beta chains from one sample in a study of T cells in Graves' hyperthyroidism and ophthalmopathy. MiXCR was run by TCRdb on the multiplex PCR reads, yielding one entry per CDR3 protein. In the table there are hundreds of thousands of distinct CDR3 sequences, less than 15% of which are singletons. Sequenced material: blood. These receptor sequences come from a woman aged 18 to 35 with Graves' hyperthyroidism. CDR3s leave out the opening cysteine and the closing phenylalanine or tryptophan. The order of the fields is J gene, V gene, CDR3 length, D gene, CDR3 protein. A D gene is named only where the DNA matches it firmly.

TRBJ2-1,TRBV15,12,TRBD1,ATSRGQGENEQF
TRBJ1-1,TRBV3-1,12,.,ASSRINLGTEAF
TRBJ2-7,TRBV7-8,16,TRBD2,ASSPQVGGTQPGGEQY
TRBJ1-2,TRBV28,12,.,ASSFGTTNYGYT
TRBJ2-7,TRBV4-2,14,TRBD2,ASSQDLAGVGYEQY
TRBJ2-1,TRBV20-1,12,.,SARRASSYNEQF
TRBJ1-2,TRBV7-2,12,.,ASNTGSLVYGYT
TRBJ2-2,TRBV12-3/TRBV12-4,13,.,ASSLYRGWTGELF
TRBJ2-1,TRBV24-1,14,TRBD1,ATSGAGGPEFNEQF
TRBJ2-7,TRBV25-1,13,.,ASSEGRREAGEQY
TRBJ1-4,TRBV5-1,14,.,ASSLWRAATNEKLF
TRBJ2-2,TRBV29-1,13,.,SVEVFQGGAGELF
TRBJ2-1,TRBV7-2,14,TRBD2,ASSKLAGASYNEQF
TRBJ2-7,TRBV9,12,.,ASSVGRGHSEQY
TRBJ1-1,TRBV27,11,.,ASSFEGFTEAF
TRBJ2-7,TRBV5-1,14,TRBD1,ASSPRTGDSVYEQY
TRBJ2-7,TRBV24-1,15,.,ATSDLNRESGRYEQY
TRBJ2-7,TRBV7-9,13,.,ASSLVPGPSYEQY
TRBJ1-6,TRBV7-2,10,.,ASSLAGSPLH
TRBJ1-3,TRBV29-1,12,.,SVEMDRPGNTIY
TRBJ2-3,TRBV28,11,TRBD1,ASSTGVADTQY
TRBJ1-4,TRBV5-1,15,TRBD1,ASSRTGDPATNEKLF